The 23 T cell receptor beta chains reported below all come from one sample, sequenced in a study of control samples from healthy donors and cancer patients. Sequencing used immunoSEQ multiplex PCR; TCRdb keeps in-frame clones, though not all of them. Counted here are 130,000 or so clones, roughly 94% occurring once; the ten biggest clones make up approximately 15%. The sample taken for sequencing was PBMCs. The receptors derive from a man in his sixties with colorectal cancer.

The chain joins TRBV29-1 to TRBJ1-2; 7 positions match TRBD1. This CDR3 is built from 13 residues. Germline trimming cut 4 bases from V and 4 bases from J; bases unmatched to any gene: 6. Germline assignment: CDR1 SQVTM and CDR2 ANQGSEA. CDR3: CSVGGQATYGYTF. CDR3 coding DNA: TGCAGCGTTGGAGGACAGGCGACCTATGGCTACACCTTC.

The genes are TRBV4-2 and TRBJ1-2; D is undetermined. The length of the CDR3 is 16 residues. From germline, CDR1 is LGHNA and CDR2 YNFKEQ. With 1 base removed from V and 3 bases from J, the gap between germline ends came to 15 bases. The CDR3 loop reads CASSQVVSQAHYGYTF. The CDR3 DNA sequence: TGTGCCAGCAGCCAAGTGGTCAGCCAGGCTCACTATGGCTACACCTTC.

The chain is built from TRBV10-2 and TRBJ2-3; a possible D gene is TRBD1 (6 bases). This CDR3 spans 14 amino acids. The V end lost 3 bases, the J end lost 4 bases, and 11 bases lay between the germline ends. Per germline, CDR1 WSHSY and CDR2 SAAADI. The CDR3 DNA follows: TGCGCCAGCAGTGAAAGGGGGAGCCCAGATACGCAGTATTTT. Its translation: CASSERGSPDTQYF.

The chain carries TRBV19 and TRBJ1-2, with TRBD1 matching 7 bases. CDR1 is LNHDA and CDR2 is SQIVND in the germline V gene (reference sequence). CDR3 length: 14 residues. J was trimmed by 4 bases and V by 9 bases; bases with no gene match: 11. The CDR3 DNA follows: TGTGCCAGCAAAACAGGGGTGGGTGCCTATGGCTACACCTTC. This codes for CASKTGVGAYGYTF. Using reference TRBV19 and TRBJ1-2 for the parts outside the CDR3, the full variable domain is DGGITQSPKYLFRKEGQNVTLSCEQNLNHDAMYWYRQDPGQGLRLIYYSQIVNDFQKGDIAEGYSVSREKKESFPLTVTSAQKNPTAFYLCASKTGVGAYGYTFGSGTRLTVV.

The chain uses TRBV6-4 and TRBJ1-5; 9 bases line up with TRBD1. Per the germline V gene, CDR1 is MRHNA and CDR2 is SNTAGT. J was trimmed by 2 bases and V by 7 bases; bases with no gene match: 9. The CDR3 runs 16 residues. CDR3: CASKGQGGAGNQPQHF. The CDR3 DNA sequence: TGTGCCAGCAAGGGACAGGGCGGAGCTGGCAATCAGCCCCAGCATTTT.

The CDR3: CASSTVPRYSNEQYF. The CDR3, as DNA: TGTGCCAGTAGTACCGTCCCCAGGTATTCCAACGAGCAGTACTTC. The chain couples TRBV19 to TRBJ2-7; D is ambiguous. V lost 4 bases, J lost 5 bases, and 18 bases lay in between. Per the germline V gene, CDR1 is LNHDA and CDR2 is SQIVND (reference sequence). The CDR3 extends over 15 amino acids.

The CDR3 reads CASSLDRIYGYTF. DNA for the CDR3: TGTGCCAGCAGCTTGGACAGGATCTATGGCTACACCTTC. V and J are TRBV5-4 and TRBJ1-2; a weak D match, TRBD1 (5 bases). Trimming left V 0 bases short and J 4 bases short, with 7 bases between. Germline loops: CDR1 SGHNT, CDR2 YYREEE (reference sequence). This CDR3 has 13 amino acids.

CDR3 protein: CASSLGGPYEQYF. The DNA of the CDR3 is TGTGCCAGCAGCTTGGGGGGCCCCTACGAGCAGTACTTC. The rearrangement uses TRBV5-6 and TRBJ2-7; D might be TRBD1 (5 bases). This CDR3 comprises 13 residues. The V gene's germline CDR1 is SGHDT and CDR2 YYEEEE. V lost 0 bases to trimming and J lost 2 bases, with 6 bases between them.

The gene calls are TRBV4-1 and TRBJ1-2, with 9 bases lining up with TRBD1. J gave up 3 bases and V 0 bases, and 8 bases lay outside the gene matches. Germline CDR1 is MGHRA and CDR2 is YSYEKL. The CDR3 runs to 17 residues. As DNA, the CDR3 is TGCGCCAGCAGCCAAGAAGACAGGGGGGAGCTGGACTATGGCTACACCTTC. The encoded protein is CASSQEDRGELDYGYTF.

The chain uses TRBV5-1 and TRBJ2-7; D possibly matches TRBD1 or TRBD2 (5 bases each). Germline assignment: CDR1 SGHRS and CDR2 YFSETQ. V dropped 0 bases and J dropped 6 bases, with 19 bases sitting between them. This CDR3 contains 16 residues. CDR3 bases: TGCGCCAGCAGCTTGGCACTTACCGGGACCGGAATCGAGCAGTACTTC. Its translation: CASSLALTGTGIEQYF.

CDR3 sequence reads: CASSPLGVGRVRQPQHF. CDR3 DNA: TGTGCCAGCAGCCCCCTGGGGGTCGGCAGGGTTCGGCAGCCCCAGCATTTT. This rearrangement joins TRBV28 to TRBJ1-5, with TRBD1 as a possible D gene (5 bases). Germline V CDR1 and CDR2: MDHEN, SYDVKM. The CDR3 sequence is 17 residues long. With 6 bases removed from V and 7 bases from J, the gap between germline ends came to 25 bases.

The CDR3 DNA reads TGCGCCAGCAGCCAAGAAGGGGTGTCCGCAGGGCAGCCCCAGCATTTT. This codes for CASSQEGVSAGQPQHF. The chain couples TRBV4-1 to TRBJ1-5, with D perhaps matching TRBD1 (5 bases). Germline values: CDR1 MGHRA, CDR2 YSYEKL. The length of the CDR3 is 16 residues. V was shortened by 0 bases and J by 7 bases, with 16 bases between the two germline ends.

The gene calls are TRBV11-2 and TRBJ1-2; 7 nucleotides match TRBD1. The germline V gene encodes CDR1 SGHAT and CDR2 FQNNGV. The CDR3 totals 16 residues. Trimming cost V 3 bases and J 0 bases; bases outside gene matches: 7. CDR3 loop: CASSFRDSLANYGYTF. The CDR3 region has the DNA TGTGCCAGCAGCTTCCGGGACAGTTTAGCTAACTATGGCTACACCTTC.

V is TRBV10-3 and J is TRBJ2-7; D might be TRBD2 (6 bases). CDR3 length: 15 amino acids. V was pared by 2 bases and J by 4 bases, with 15 bases between. Germline loops: CDR1 ENHRY, CDR2 SYGVKD. In DNA, the CDR3 is TGTGCCATCAGTGAGCCAGGCGGGGACGGTTACGAGCAGTACTTC. As protein: CAISEPGGDGYEQYF.

This chain connects TRBV15 to TRBJ2-7, with D perhaps assigned TRBD1 or TRBD2 (5 bases each). V was shortened by 0 bases and J by 4 bases, with 16 bases between the two germline ends. The CDR3 has 16 residues. Germline CDR1 reads LNHNV; CDR2 reads YYDKDF (reference sequence). The CDR3 region is CATSRDVRGYVYEQYF. Written as DNA, the CDR3 is TGTGCCACCAGCAGAGATGTGAGGGGATATGTTTACGAGCAGTACTTC.

The chain uses TRBV28 and TRBJ1-6; D is unresolved. Trimming stripped 5 bases from V and 0 bases from J, with 2 bases between. The CDR3 sequence is 13 residues long. Germline loops: CDR1 MDHEN, CDR2 SYDVKM. Written as DNA, the CDR3 is TGTGCCAGCAGTCTCTCCTATAATTCACCCCTCCACTTT. This translates into CASSLSYNSPLHF.

The J gene is TRBJ1-2, the V gene TRBV7-9; D gene unclear. With 7 bases removed from V and 4 bases from J, the gap between germline ends came to 16 bases. Germline-derived CDR1 and CDR2 are SEHNR and FQNEAQ (reference sequence). The CDR3 extends over 14 amino acids. CDR3: CASTPGLGPYGYTF. The CDR3 coding sequence is TGTGCCAGCACCCCCGGACTTGGCCCCTATGGCTACACCTTC.

V is TRBV5-1 and J is TRBJ2-7; 8 bases align to TRBD1. Germline V gene data show CDR1 as SGHRS and CDR2 as YFSETQ. The CDR3 has 17 residues. V shed 5 bases, J shed 6 bases, and the junction held 19 bases outside the gene matches. The CDR3 here is CASRSVGQGGPSIEQYF. The DNA of the CDR3 is TGCGCCAGCAGGTCCGTAGGACAGGGAGGTCCGTCAATCGAGCAGTACTTC.

This chain links TRBV6-5 with TRBJ1-4, with D unresolved. The CDR3 sequence is 10 residues long. The V and J ends lost 9 bases and 4 bases respectively, with 3 bases between them. CDR1 is MNHEY, CDR2 SVGAGI, per germline. This CDR3 is CASFNEKLFF. CDR3 DNA sequence: TGTGCCAGTTTTAATGAAAAACTGTTTTTT.

This sequence joins TRBV30 and TRBJ2-1, with D possibly TRBD1 on 5 matching bases. The CDR3 spans 13 residues. Germline assignment: CDR1 GTSNPN and CDR2 SVGIG (reference sequence). V gave up 3 bases and J gave up 0 bases, with 6 bases separating them. The CDR3 nucleotides read TGTGCCTGGAGGCAGGGCTCCTACAATGAGCAGTTCTTC. It is translated as CAWRQGSYNEQFF.

The rearrangement links TRBV4-3 to TRBJ2-3; 9 bases map to TRBD2. Germline V gives CDR1 LGHNA, CDR2 YSLEER. The CDR3 contains 18 residues. Trimming removed 1 base from V and 3 bases from J; junction bases left unmatched: 11. The DNA of the CDR3 is TGCGCCAGCAGCCAAGTATCGTCAGGCGGGGGGGCAACAGATACGCAGTATTTT. The encoded protein is CASSQVSSGGGATDTQYF.

V gene TRBV29-1 combines with J gene TRBJ2-5; 9 bases agree with TRBD1. The germline CDR1 and CDR2 sequences are SQVTM and ANQGSEA. The CDR3 is 14 residues long. Unmatched junction bases numbered 4, after V lost 3 bases and J lost 2 bases. CDR3 in amino acids: CSVERTGDQETQYF. The CDR3 region has the DNA TGCAGCGTTGAGAGGACAGGGGATCAAGAGACCCAGTACTTC.

V gene TRBV6-5 combines with J gene TRBJ1-2; D not resolved. V was clipped by 6 bases and J by 7 bases, with 9 bases between them. Germline V CDR1 and CDR2: MNHEY, SVGAGI. The CDR3 has 11 amino acids. The CDR3 nucleotides read TGTGCCAGCAGGCATTCTGGTGGCTACACCTTC. Protein: CASRHSGGYTF.